This T cell receptor (beta chain) appears in the sequencing data of a study of T cell responses to AZD1222 COVID-19 vaccine. Study-wide results and limits: Repertoire sampling happened only post peak T cell response.

Libraries were prepared by immunoSEQ multiplex PCR; TCRdb keeps only in-frame clonotypes and omits some of them. The sample includes over 75,000 clones, more than 90% of them seen just once. V was cut by 1 base and J by 1 base, with 13 bases left in between. CDR3 size: 16 residues. Germline CDR1 is SGHTA and CDR2 is FQGNSA. As to this clone: Its antigen remains unknown.

The chain links TRBV7-2 to TRBJ1-1; no firm D call. This receptor was obtained from an adult in good health. The specimen was peripheral blood, collected on day 0 of AZD1222 vaccination. As DNA, the CDR3 is TGTGCCAGCAGCTTAGGGTCCGGGGTTACGAACACTGAAGCTTTCTTT. Translated, it gives CASSLGSGVTNTEAFF.